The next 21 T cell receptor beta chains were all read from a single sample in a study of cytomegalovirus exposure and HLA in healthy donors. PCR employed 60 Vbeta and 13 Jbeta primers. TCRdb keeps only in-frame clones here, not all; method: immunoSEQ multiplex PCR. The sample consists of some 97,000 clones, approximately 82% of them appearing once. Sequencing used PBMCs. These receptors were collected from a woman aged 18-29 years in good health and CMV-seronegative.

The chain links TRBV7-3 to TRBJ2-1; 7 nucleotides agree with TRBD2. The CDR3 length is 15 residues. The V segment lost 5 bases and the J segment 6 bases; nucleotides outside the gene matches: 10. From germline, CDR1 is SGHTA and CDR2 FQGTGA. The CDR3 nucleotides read TGTGCCAGCAGCGAGCCGGGACGGACTAGCAATGAGCAGTTCTTC. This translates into CASSEPGRTSNEQFF.

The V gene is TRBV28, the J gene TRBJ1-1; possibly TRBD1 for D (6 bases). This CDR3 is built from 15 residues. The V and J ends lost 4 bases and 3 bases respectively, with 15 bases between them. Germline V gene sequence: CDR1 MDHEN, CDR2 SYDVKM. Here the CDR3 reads CASSSTGTADTEAFF. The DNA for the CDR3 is TGTGCCAGCAGTTCCACAGGGACGGCGGACACTGAAGCTTTCTTT.

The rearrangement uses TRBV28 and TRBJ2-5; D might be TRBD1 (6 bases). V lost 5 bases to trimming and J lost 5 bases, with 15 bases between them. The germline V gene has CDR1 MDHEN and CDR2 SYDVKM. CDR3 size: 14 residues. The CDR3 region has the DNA TGTGCCAGCAGTATACAGGGTAGTTGGGAGACCCAGTACTTC. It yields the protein CASSIQGSWETQYF.

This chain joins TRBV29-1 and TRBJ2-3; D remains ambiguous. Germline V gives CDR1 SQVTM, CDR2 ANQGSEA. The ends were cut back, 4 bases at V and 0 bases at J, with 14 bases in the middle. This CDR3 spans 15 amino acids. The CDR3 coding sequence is TGCAGCGTTGTGACCTCCAGGCCTAGCACAGATACGCAGTATTTT. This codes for CSVVTSRPSTDTQYF.

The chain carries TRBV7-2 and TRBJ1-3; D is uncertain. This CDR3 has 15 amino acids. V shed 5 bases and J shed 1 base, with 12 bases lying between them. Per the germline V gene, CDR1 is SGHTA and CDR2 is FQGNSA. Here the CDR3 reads CASSDPVISGNTIYF. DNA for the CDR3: TGTGCCAGCAGCGATCCGGTTATTTCTGGAAACACCATATATTTT.

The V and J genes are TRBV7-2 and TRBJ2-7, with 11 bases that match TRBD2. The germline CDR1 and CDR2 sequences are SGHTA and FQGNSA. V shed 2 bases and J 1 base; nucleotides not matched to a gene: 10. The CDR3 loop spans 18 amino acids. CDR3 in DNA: TGTGCCAGCAGCTTATCACTAGCGGGGGCCACGGGGTCCTACGAGCAGTACTTC. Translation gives CASSLSLAGATGSYEQYF.

This chain's CDR3 is CASSESGQGWGETQYF. DNA for the CDR3: TGTGCCAGCAGTGAATCAGGACAGGGGTGGGGAGAGACCCAGTACTTC. The J gene is TRBJ2-5, the V gene TRBV25-1; 9 positions match TRBD1. V gave up 1 base and J gave up 4 bases; unmatched junction bases: 7. The CDR3 is 16 residues long. CDR1 and CDR2 from the germline V gene are MGHDK and SYGVNS.

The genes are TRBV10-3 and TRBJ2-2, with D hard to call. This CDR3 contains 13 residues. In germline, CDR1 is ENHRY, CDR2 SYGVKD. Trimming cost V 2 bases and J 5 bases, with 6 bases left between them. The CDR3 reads CAISERVTGELFF. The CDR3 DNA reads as TGTGCCATCAGTGAGCGGGTTACCGGGGAGCTGTTTTTT.

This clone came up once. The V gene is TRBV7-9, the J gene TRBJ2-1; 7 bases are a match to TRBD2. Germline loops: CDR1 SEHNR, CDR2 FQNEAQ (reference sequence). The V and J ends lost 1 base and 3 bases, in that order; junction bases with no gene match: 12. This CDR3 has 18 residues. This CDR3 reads CASSLELGSRGVYNEQFF. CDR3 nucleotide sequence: TGTGCCAGCAGCTTAGAGTTGGGATCCCGGGGGGTCTACAATGAGCAGTTCTTC.

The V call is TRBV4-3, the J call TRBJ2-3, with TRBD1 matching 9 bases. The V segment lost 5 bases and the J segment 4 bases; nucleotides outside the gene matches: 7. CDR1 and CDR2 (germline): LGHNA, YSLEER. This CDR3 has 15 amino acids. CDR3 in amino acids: CASSSHRGPADTQYF. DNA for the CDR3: TGCGCCAGCAGCTCGCACAGGGGGCCGGCAGATACGCAGTATTTT.

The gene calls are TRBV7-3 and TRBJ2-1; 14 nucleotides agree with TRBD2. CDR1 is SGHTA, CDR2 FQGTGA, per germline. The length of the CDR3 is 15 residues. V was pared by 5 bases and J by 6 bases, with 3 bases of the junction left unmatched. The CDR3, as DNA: TGTGCCAGCAGCGCGACTAGCGGGGGGGTCAATGAGCAGTTCTTC. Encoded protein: CASSATSGGVNEQFF. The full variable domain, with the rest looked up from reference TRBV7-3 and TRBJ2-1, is GAGVSQTPSNKVTEKGKYVELRCDPISGHTALYWYRQSLGQGPEFLIYFQGTGAADDSGLPNDRFFAVRPEGSVSTLKIQRTERGDSAVYLCASSATSGGVNEQFFGPGTRLTVL.

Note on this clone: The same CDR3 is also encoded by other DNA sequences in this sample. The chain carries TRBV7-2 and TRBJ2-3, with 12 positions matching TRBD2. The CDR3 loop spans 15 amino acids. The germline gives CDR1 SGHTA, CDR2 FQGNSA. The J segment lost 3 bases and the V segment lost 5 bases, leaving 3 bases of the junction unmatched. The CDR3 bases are TGTGCCAGCAGCAGGACTAGCGGGGATACAGATACGCAGTATTTT. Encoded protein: CASSRTSGDTDTQYF.

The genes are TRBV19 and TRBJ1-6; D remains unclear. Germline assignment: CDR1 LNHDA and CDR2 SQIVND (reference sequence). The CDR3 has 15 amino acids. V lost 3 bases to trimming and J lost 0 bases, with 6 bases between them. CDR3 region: CASSIGGSYNSPLHF. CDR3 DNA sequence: TGTGCCAGTAGTATTGGCGGCTCCTATAATTCACCCCTCCACTTT.

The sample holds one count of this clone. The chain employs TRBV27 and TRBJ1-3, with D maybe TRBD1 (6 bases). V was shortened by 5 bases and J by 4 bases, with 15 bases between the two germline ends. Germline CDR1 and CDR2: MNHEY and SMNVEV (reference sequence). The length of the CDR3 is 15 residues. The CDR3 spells CASSATGLTGNTIYF. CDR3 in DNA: TGTGCCAGCAGTGCCACAGGGTTAACGGGAAACACCATATATTTT.

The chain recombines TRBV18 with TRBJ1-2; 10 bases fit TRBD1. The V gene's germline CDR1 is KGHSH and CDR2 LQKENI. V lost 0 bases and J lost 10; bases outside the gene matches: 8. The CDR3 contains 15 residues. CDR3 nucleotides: TGTGCCAGCTCACCACCACGGGACAGGGGAATTGTCTACACCTTC. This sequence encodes CASSPPRDRGIVYTF. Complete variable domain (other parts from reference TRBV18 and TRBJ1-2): NAGVMQNPRHLVRRRGQEARLRCSPMKGHSHVYWYRQLPEEGLKFMVYLQKENIIDESGMPKERFSAEFPKEGPSILRIQQVVRGDSAAYFCASSPPRDRGIVYTFGSGTRLTVV.

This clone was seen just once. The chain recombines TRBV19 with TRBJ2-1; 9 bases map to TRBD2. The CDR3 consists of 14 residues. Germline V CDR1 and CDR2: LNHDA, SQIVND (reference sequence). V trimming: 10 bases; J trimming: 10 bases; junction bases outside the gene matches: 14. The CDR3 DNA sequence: TGTGCCACTGCCAGCGGGGGGCCGCCTTTGGAGCAGTTCTTC. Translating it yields CATASGGPPLEQFF.

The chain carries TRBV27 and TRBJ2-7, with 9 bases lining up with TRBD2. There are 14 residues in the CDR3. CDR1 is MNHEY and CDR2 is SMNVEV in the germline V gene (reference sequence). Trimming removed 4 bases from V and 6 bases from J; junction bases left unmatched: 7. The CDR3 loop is CASSSLAGATEQYF. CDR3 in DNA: TGTGCCAGCAGTTCCTTAGCGGGAGCAACCGAGCAGTACTTC.

The CDR3 DNA follows: TGTGCCAGCAGTGATATCCTAGCGGGACCCAATGAGCAGTTCTTC. It encodes CASSDILAGPNEQFF. The chain is built from TRBV6-4 and TRBJ2-1; 9 bases agree with TRBD2. There are 15 residues in the CDR3. Germline CDR1 MRHNA, CDR2 SNTAGT. Trimming cost V 3 bases and J 6 bases; bases outside gene matches: 6.

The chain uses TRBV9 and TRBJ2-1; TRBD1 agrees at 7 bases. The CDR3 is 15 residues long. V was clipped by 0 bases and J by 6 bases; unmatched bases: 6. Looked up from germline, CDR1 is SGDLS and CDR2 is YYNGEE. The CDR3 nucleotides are TGTGCCAGCAGCGTAGGGGGACAGAACTTCAATGAGCAGTTCTTC. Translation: CASSVGGQNFNEQFF.

The CDR3 DNA reads TGTGCCAGCAGTTTCCGTACCACAGGGGAGTTTTCTAGCACAGATACGCAGTATTTT. Its protein is CASSFRTTGEFSSTDTQYF. The rearrangement uses TRBV28 and TRBJ2-3; 7 bases align to TRBD1. CDR1 MDHEN and CDR2 SYDVKM come from the germline V gene. This CDR3 contains 19 residues. J gave up 0 bases and V 3 bases, and 15 bases lay outside the gene matches.

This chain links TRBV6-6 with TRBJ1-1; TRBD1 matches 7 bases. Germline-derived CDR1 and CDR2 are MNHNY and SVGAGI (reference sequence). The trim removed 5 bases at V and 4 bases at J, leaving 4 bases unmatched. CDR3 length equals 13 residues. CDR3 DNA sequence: TGTGCCAGCAGTCAGGGGGTTGGCACTGAAGCTTTCTTT. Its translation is CASSQGVGTEAFF.